These 16 T cell receptor gamma chains came from one sample sequenced in a study of gamma delta lymphoproliferative disorders and STAT genes. PBMCs from patients and controls supplied the genomic DNA for sequencing. TCRdb re-called the multiplex PCR reads via CATT. Counted here are about 590 gamma-chain clones, about 30% occurring once; the ten biggest clones make up approximately 98%. The sequenced material came from blood. These receptors were collected from a human donor with hepatosplenic T-cell lymphoma.

Worth noting for this clone: No DNA is shown, since the ends of the CDR3 on it are uncertain; the CDR3 is the one TCRdb lists. J gene calling gave no result, while the V gene is TRGV4. The CDR3 spans 18 amino acids, including both terminal residues. Germline lookup yields CDR1 EGSTGY and CDR2 YDSYTSSV. The CDR3 here is CATWDGLTRNSLAVEQHF.

This clone rates as medium-sized. Other DNA sequences in this specimen translate into the identical CDR3. The chain employs TRGV2 and TRGJ1 or TRGJ2. TCRdb does not report a J gene; here it was assigned by matching the DNA to germline references. The CDR3 covers 14 residues. Per the germline V gene, CDR1 is EGSNGY and CDR2 is YDSYNSKV. V trimming: 0 bases; J trimming: 6 bases; junction bases outside the gene matches: 8. The CDR3 coding sequence is TGTGCCACCTGGGACGGGCCGGCGTGTTATAAGAAACTCTTT. Its protein product is CATWDGPACYKKLF.

Comment on this clone: It is unclear where the CDR3 begins or ends on the DNA, so no DNA is shown, and the CDR3 is as TCRdb lists it. The J segment was not called; the V segment is TRGV9. Germline CDR1 reads GITISATS; CDR2 reads ISYDGTV (reference sequence). Including both end residues, the CDR3 is 20 amino acids long. The CDR3 sequence: CALWEVLVSIRNSLAVEQHF.

This clone was seen a few times. A far larger clone is a single base away, which makes a read error likely. The sample has other DNA sequences that encode this CDR3 too. The V segment is TRGV2, and no J call was made. The CDR3 consists of 10 residues. Germline-derived CDR1 and CDR2 are EGSNGY and YDSYNSKV. In DNA form, the CDR3 reads TGTGCCACCTGGACTGACCGGAAACTTTTT. This translates into CATWTDRKLF.

Turning to this clone: No DNA is shown, since the ends of the CDR3 on it are uncertain; the CDR3 is the one TCRdb lists. No J gene was named, though the V gene is TRGV9. The CDR3 length is 17 residues, termini included. From germline, CDR1 is GITISATS and CDR2 ISYDGTV (reference sequence). The CDR3 sequence: CALWEIIRNSLAVEQHF.

This clone was recorded a few times. One base separates it from a far larger clone, so it is likely a read error. In the same sample, other DNA sequences code for this CDR3. No J gene was named, though the V gene is TRGV8. The length of the CDR3 is 12 residues. CDR1 is VENAVY, CDR2 YDSYNSRV, per germline. CDR3: CATRWGDWIKTF. The CDR3 region has the DNA TGTGCCACCCGATGGGGTGATTGGATTAAGACGTTT.

This clone has more than one count but fewer than ten. No J gene call was made, and the V gene is TRGV8. Germline assignment: CDR1 VENAVY and CDR2 YDSYNSRV. The CDR3 sequence is 12 residues long. CDR3 sequence: CATWDSSYYKLF. In nucleotides, the CDR3 is TGTGCCACCTGGGATAGTTCGTATTATAAACTCTTT.

This clone is classed as medium-sized. The same CDR3 arises from other DNA sequences in this sample as well. The chain joins TRGV3 to TRGJ1 or TRGJ2. Germline matching of the DNA provided the J gene here, since TCRdb leaves it blank. CDR1 and CDR2 from the germline V gene are VTNTFY and YDVSTARD (reference sequence). The trim removed 0 bases at V and 7 bases at J, leaving 3 bases unmatched. This CDR3 comprises 12 residues. The CDR3 nucleotides read TGTGCCACCTGGGACAGGCAATATAAGAAACTCTTT. Protein product: CATWDRQYKKLF.

By frequency in the sample, this clone is medium-sized. The V and J genes are TRGV2 and TRGJ1 or TRGJ2. TCRdb does not report a J gene; here it was assigned by matching the DNA to germline references. V shed 2 bases, J shed 7 bases, and the junction held 8 bases outside the gene matches. CDR1 and CDR2 from the germline V gene are EGSNGY and YDSYNSKV. This CDR3 spans 13 amino acids. CDR3 in DNA: TGTGCCACCTGGGACGATTTTTGGTATAAGAAACTCTTT. Translating gives CATWDDFWYKKLF.

Comment on this clone: Given a far larger clone just one base away, this is likely a sequencing read error. Within the sample, other DNA sequences also encode this same CDR3. V gene TRGV2 combines with J gene TRGJP2. Assignment of the J gene here rests on matching the DNA to germline, because TCRdb gives none. CDR1 is EGSNGY and CDR2 is YDSYNSKV in the germline V gene. The CDR3 totals 14 residues. The J segment lost 5 bases and the V segment lost 3 bases, leaving 6 bases of the junction unmatched. CDR3 sequence reads: CATWDTSSDWIKTF. The DNA for the CDR3 is TGTGCCACCTGGGACACCAGCAGTGATTGGATCAAGACGTTT.

Comment on this clone: The sample carries other DNA sequences with the same CDR3. This sequence joins TRGV2 and TRGJP2. No J gene is reported in TCRdb; it was inferred here by comparing the DNA with germline. This CDR3 is 13 amino acids long. The V segment lost 9 bases and the J segment 5 bases; nucleotides outside the gene matches: 9. Germline lookup yields CDR1 EGSNGY and CDR2 YDSYNSKV. The CDR3 region is CATRKSSDWIKTF. In DNA, the CDR3 is TGTGCCACCCGGAAAAGCAGTGATTGGATCAAGACGTTT.

The chain has TRGV4 and TRGJ1 or TRGJ2. No J gene was available from TCRdb, and it was assigned here by a germline match of the DNA. The CDR3 is 12 residues long. CDR1 EGSTGY and CDR2 YDSYTSSV come from the germline V gene. With V trimmed by 3 bases and J by 9 bases, 8 bases remained unmatched. The CDR3 nucleotides are TGTGCCACCTGGGATTCGAGGGGTAAGAAACTCTTT. It translates to CATWDSRGKKLF.

This chain connects TRGV11 to TRGJ1 or TRGJ2. Since TCRdb gives no J gene, matching the DNA to germline was used here to assign it. TRGV11 counts as an open reading frame of uncertain function. CDR3 length: 13 residues. V shed 8 bases, J shed 3 bases, and the junction held 7 bases outside the gene matches. In nucleotides, the CDR3 is TGTGCCTGCTGGACCCCGAGTTATTATAAGAAACTCTTT. It specifies CACWTPSYYKKLF.

This clone is termed medium-sized. The V call is TRGV8, the J call TRGJ1 or TRGJ2. TCRdb is silent on the J gene; assignment here came from matching the DNA to germline. The CDR3 sequence is 13 residues long. The J segment lost 3 bases and the V segment lost 8 bases, leaving 10 bases of the junction unmatched. Germline V gene lookup returns CDR1 VENAVY and CDR2 YDSYNSRV. CDR3 bases: TGTGCCACCTCAAACTTTTTTTATTATAAGAAACTCTTT. Encoded protein: CATSNFFYYKKLF.

There are a few counts of this clone. A read error likely explains why the TCRdb protein, taken from a much larger clone, differs from this DNA's translation at residue 12; the protein shown is translated from the DNA. The V gene is listed as TRGV2; no J gene was called. Per the germline V gene, CDR1 is EGSNGY and CDR2 is YDSYNSKV. This CDR3 has 14 amino acids. Here the CDR3 reads CATWDTSSDWIRTF. The DNA of the CDR3 is TGTGCCACCTGGGACACCAGTAGTGATTGGATCAGGACGTTT.

This chain joins TRGV2 and TRGJP2. The J gene was missing in TCRdb and was found by matching the end of the DNA to germline. CDR1 and CDR2 (germline): EGSNGY, YDSYNSKV. J gave up 0 bases and V 3 bases, and 13 bases lay outside the gene matches. The CDR3 spans 18 residues. The DNA of the CDR3 is TGTGCCACCTGGGACCAACGCTGCAGATATAGTAGTGATTGGATCAAGACGTTT. Its protein is CATWDQRCRYSSDWIKTF.